This is a list of T cell receptor beta chains from one sample in a study of blood T cell repertoires in COVID-19. Sequencing used immunoSEQ multiplex PCR; TCRdb keeps in-frame clones, though not all of them. The table lists over 150,000 clones, 70% to 90% of them singletons, with 8.3% in the top ten. Sequencing was performed on peripheral blood. All receptors come from a woman aged 60 to 75 with COVID-19, enrolled during active disease. Both conserved end residues are part of each CDR3. D genes are given only for firm matches. Size values are once, few and many counts, or a class for expanded clones, and some rows have none.

clone size	V gene	J gene	D gene	CDR3 protein	CDR3 DNA
NA	TRBV18	TRBJ1-1	NA	CASSPPQAFEAFF	TGTGCCAGCTCACCACCACAGGCGTTTGAAGCTTTCTTT
NA	TRBV11-3	TRBJ1-1	NA	CASSPSRGANTEAFF	TGTGCCAGCAGCCCCTCCAGGGGAGCGAACACTGAAGCTTTCTTT
NA	TRBV18	TRBJ1-2	TRBD1	CASSGSTGASNYGYTF	TGTGCCAGCTCAGGCTCAACAGGGGCATCTAACTATGGCTACACCTTC
NA	TRBV25-1	TRBJ2-7	NA	CASSGGGALKEQYF	TGTGCCAGCAGTGGGGGGGGCGCTCTCAAGGAGCAGTACTTC
NA	TRBV4-2	TRBJ2-1	TRBD2	CASSQGALGGGREGNEQFF	TGTGCCAGCAGCCAAGGGGCACTAGGAGGCGGGCGGGAGGGAAATGAGCAGTTCTTC
few	TRBV7-9	TRBJ1-6	TRBD1	CASSSRTGQDNSPLHF	TGTGCCAGCAGCTCCCGGACAGGGCAGGATAATTCACCCCTCCACTTT
NA	TRBV10-3	TRBJ1-2	NA	CAISESSGSGGYTF	TGTGCCATCAGTGAGTCGTCGGGATCTGGTGGCTACACCTTC
NA	TRBV11-2	TRBJ1-3	NA	CASSLPVRSGNTIYF	TGTGCCAGCAGCTTACCAGTCCGCTCTGGAAACACCATATATTTT
NA	TRBV2	TRBJ1-5	NA	CASERQTSNQPQHF	TGTGCCAGCGAGAGGCAAACTAGCAATCAGCCCCAGCATTTT
once	TRBV6-5	TRBJ1-5	TRBD1	CASSFQVQGAQPQHF	TGTGCCAGCAGCTTCCAAGTACAGGGGGCTCAGCCCCAGCATTTT
NA	TRBV7-2	TRBJ1-2	TRBD1	CASSLGHRGGFYGYTF	TGTGCCAGCAGCTTAGGACACAGGGGGGGATTCTATGGCTACACCTTC
NA	TRBV6-5	TRBJ1-1	NA	CASREGPSNTEAFF	TGTGCCAGCAGGGAGGGACCGTCGAACACTGAAGCTTTCTTT
NA	TRBV6-4	TRBJ2-7	NA	CASSDSADTYEQYF	TGTGCCAGCAGTGACTCGGCGGACACCTACGAGCAGTACTTC
NA	TRBV19	TRBJ1-2	TRBD1	CASSSDRDRYGYTF	TGTGCCAGTAGCTCTGACAGGGATCGGTATGGCTACACCTTC
NA	TRBV7-8	TRBJ2-3	NA	CASSLGKLSLKDTQYF	TGTGCCAGCAGCTTAGGGAAACTATCGTTAAAAGATACGCAGTATTTT
few	TRBV18	TRBJ1-4	NA	CASSLRTPATNEKLFF	TGTGCCAGCTCACTGAGGACTCCAGCAACTAATGAAAAACTGTTTTTT
NA	TRBV5-1	TRBJ1-5	TRBD1	CASIEGTGTVNYSNQPQHF	TGCGCCAGCATCGAGGGGACCGGGACAGTAAACTATAGCAATCAGCCCCAGCATTTT
NA	TRBV19	TRBJ2-6	TRBD2	CASSSLAGVPGANVLTF	TGTGCCAGTAGTAGCCTAGCGGGAGTCCCTGGGGCCAACGTCCTGACTTTC
NA	TRBV6-5	TRBJ1-3	TRBD1	CASSSPRGRGNTIYF	TGTGCCAGCAGTAGTCCCAGGGGGCGAGGAAACACCATATATTTT
NA	TRBV7-3	TRBJ1-1	TRBD1	CASSPGQGAYTEAFF	TGTGCCAGCAGCCCCGGACAGGGGGCCTACACTGAAGCTTTCTTT
NA	TRBV9	TRBJ2-2	TRBD1	CASSLLPRDRSNTGELFF	TGTGCCAGCAGCCTCCTCCCCCGGGACAGGTCGAACACCGGGGAGCTGTTTTTT
NA	TRBV3-1/TRBV3-2	TRBJ1-1	TRBD1	CASSPYRGNTEAFF	TGTGCCAGCAGCCCCTACAGGGGGAACACTGAAGCTTTCTTT
NA	TRBV29-1	TRBJ2-5	TRBD2	CTASGSRETQYF	TGCACCGCTAGCGGCTCTCGAGAGACCCAGTACTTC
NA	TRBV5-8	TRBJ1-1	NA	CASSLAVLAGYMNTEAFF	TGTGCCAGCAGCTTGGCGGTTTTGGCAGGCTACATGAACACTGAAGCTTTCTTT
NA	TRBV19	TRBJ1-2	NA	CASSKRQPGYTF	TGTGCCAGTAGTAAGCGACAGCCTGGCTACACCTTC
NA	TRBV6-5	TRBJ2-1	TRBD2	CASSYRGLAEYNEQFF	TGTGCCAGCAGTTACCGCGGACTAGCGGAATACAATGAGCAGTTCTTC
many	TRBV2	TRBJ1-1	NA	CASGAGGKAQAFF	TGTGCCAGCGGCGCGGGGGGCAAGGCCCAAGCTTTCTTT
NA	TRBV24-1	TRBJ1-5	NA	CATSDRDISHAQHF	TGTGCCACCAGTGACCGGGACATTTCTCATGCCCAGCATTTT
once	TRBV7-2	TRBJ1-5	NA	CASSLEITGNNQPQHF	TGTGCCAGCAGCTTAGAAATCACAGGCAACAATCAGCCCCAGCATTTT
NA	TRBV19	TRBJ1-1	NA	CASSPGQSEAFF	TGTGCCAGTAGTCCCGGACAGTCTGAAGCTTTCTTT
few	TRBV7-2	TRBJ1-5	NA	CASSDGGMAQHF	TGTGCCAGCAGTGACGGCGGGATGGCCCAGCATTTT
NA	TRBV15	TRBJ2-7	TRBD1	CATSRDQGQGREQYF	TGTGCCACCAGCAGAGATCAGGGACAGGGTCGGGAGCAGTACTTC
NA	TRBV18	TRBJ2-7	NA	CASSPTGLGEQYF	TGTGCCAGCTCACCCACAGGGTTGGGCGAGCAGTACTTC
few	TRBV5-6	TRBJ1-3	NA	CASSLGGPGNTIYF	TGTGCCAGCAGCTTGGGGGGGCCTGGAAACACCATATATTTT
once	TRBV7-3	TRBJ1-1	NA	CASSPMTGKGTEAFF	TGTGCCAGCAGCCCCATGACAGGAAAGGGCACTGAAGCTTTCTTT
NA	TRBV5-1	TRBJ2-3	TRBD2	CASSLEAGAGDTQYF	TGCGCCAGCAGCTTGGAAGCGGGGGCGGGAGATACGCAGTATTTT
NA	TRBV29-1	TRBJ1-3	NA	CSVESAGNTIYF	TGCAGCGTTGAGTCCGCTGGAAACACCATATATTTT
NA	TRBV6-5	TRBJ2-2	TRBD2	CASSSGRDTGELFF	TGTGCCAGCAGTAGCGGGAGGGACACCGGGGAGCTGTTTTTT
NA	TRBV27	TRBJ1-1	NA	CASRYTGPQGTEAFF	TGTGCCAGCAGGTACACAGGGCCGCAGGGCACTGAAGCTTTCTTT
once	TRBV24-1	TRBJ2-3	TRBD1	CATSDSRGRTDTQYF	TGTGCCACCAGTGACTCCAGGGGGCGAACAGATACGCAGTATTTT
NA	TRBV4-1	TRBJ1-2	TRBD1	CASSLSWDRPYGYTF	TGCGCCAGCAGCTTAAGTTGGGACAGGCCCTATGGCTACACCTTC